The present TCR beta chain was sequenced within a study of OX40 agonist ivuxolimab in advanced cancers. This CDR3 contains 12 residues. TCRdb keeps only in-frame clones here, not all; method: immunoSEQ multiplex PCR. This sample has about 72,000 clones; roughly nine tenths occur once, and the top ten carry 0.94%. The sample was CD4+ or CD8+ T cells sorted from blood, taken in a trial of the OX40 agonist ivuxolimab. The chain recombines TRBV1 with TRBJ2-7. TRBV1 is marked as a pseudogene. This clonotype was obtained from an adult with an advanced solid tumor such as melanoma, head and neck, liver or kidney cancer. In DNA, the CDR3 is TGCACCAGCGGGGGATTAGGCCACGAGCAGTACTTC. Its translation is CTSGGLGHEQYF.